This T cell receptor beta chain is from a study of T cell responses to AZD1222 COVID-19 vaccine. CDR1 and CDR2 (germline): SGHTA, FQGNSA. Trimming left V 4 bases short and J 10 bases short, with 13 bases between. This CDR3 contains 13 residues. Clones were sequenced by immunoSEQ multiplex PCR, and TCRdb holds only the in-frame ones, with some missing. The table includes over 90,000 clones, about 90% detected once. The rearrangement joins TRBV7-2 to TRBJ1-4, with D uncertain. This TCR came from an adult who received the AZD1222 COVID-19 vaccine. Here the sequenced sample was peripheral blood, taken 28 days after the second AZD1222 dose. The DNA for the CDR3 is TGTGCCAGCAGCTCCACGACACGGGGAAAACTGTTTTTT. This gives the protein CASSSTTRGKLFF.